The clone carrying this T cell receptor beta chain came up a few times. Its antigen is undetermined. Each sample used at least 6 million PBMCs. Primers used in a second PCR of about 7 to 12 cycles were a sample-barcoded 5' primer and a J-beta primer mix. A single record per CDR3 protein comes from TCRdb applying MiXCR to the 5' RACE reads. This table has about 1.1 million distinct CDR3 sequences, under 40% appearing once. The sample belongs to a study of blood T cells in healthy people across ages. Broader study findings: Greater diversity and more naive CD4+ cells were seen in long-lived donors than in aged donors.

The CDR3 covers 12 residues. CDR1 and CDR2 (germline): MNHEY, SVGAGI. The V end was cut by 8 bases, the J end by 9 bases, with 16 bases between. The receptor was isolated from a man aged 18-30 years in good health. What was sequenced was blood. This chain links TRBV6-5 with TRBJ1-2, with D perhaps TRBD1 (5 bases). The CDR3 reads CASGRDRVSYTF. Here the CDR3 DNA reads TGTGCCAGCGGACGGGACCGGGTTAGCTACACCTTC.